This TCR beta chain was observed in a study of T cells in Graves' hyperthyroidism and ophthalmopathy. Study-level points and caveats: Stable hyperthyroidism was told apart from ophthalmopathy by a model built on 13 V-J features.

V lost 4 bases and J 1 base, leaving 7 bases between the germline ends. From germline, CDR1 is SQVTM and CDR2 ANQGSEA. The CDR3 is 12 residues long. Amplification yielded TCR beta CDR3 regions, with RNA transcripts as the source. Primed by the HTBI set, a first-round RT-PCR was run on the TCR CDR3. From the multiplex PCR reads, TCRdb called clonotypes with MiXCR, one entry per CDR3 protein. The table has nearly 750,000 distinct CDR3 sequences, under 45% seen once; the top ten hold around 30%. This clonotype has at least ten counts. Its target is unknown. The chain combines TRBV29-1 with TRBJ1-1; D not certain. This receptor was identified in a woman aged 40 to 50 with Graves' hyperthyroidism. The sequenced sample was blood. The CDR3 here is CSVVEQNTEAFF. In DNA form, the CDR3 reads TGCAGCGTTGTAGAGCAGAACACTGAAGCTTTCTTT.